The 27 T cell receptor beta chains in this list originate from one sample, sequenced in a study of blood T cell repertoires in COVID-19 (TCRdb year 2020). Libraries were prepared through the immunoSEQ multiplex PCR assay. The clones in this table, taken by TCRdb from immuneACCESS, are in-frame only. Not every clone is retained; where verified, under half of the shortfall comes from an unresolved V gene, and the cause of the rest is unknown. In this sample the table shows some 120,000 clones, around four fifths of which occur a single time. The leading ten clones occupy more than 20% of the sample. Source material: peripheral blood. The receptors derive from a human donor in a cohort sampled during active COVID-19.

This rearrangement joins TRBV5-4 to TRBJ2-5; 8 bases agree with TRBD2. The V gene end was trimmed by 1 base and the J gene end by 6 bases; junction bases not matched to a gene: 2. The germline gives CDR1 SGHNT, CDR2 YYREEE (reference sequence). The CDR3 has 13 residues. CDR3 protein: CASSLISGKTQYF. The CDR3 nucleotides are TGTGCCAGCAGCTTGATTAGCGGGAAGACCCAGTACTTC.

Worth noting for this clone: A read error may produce the germline difference seen at one junction end. The gene calls are TRBV6-6 and TRBJ1-2; 9 nucleotides align to TRBD1. Germline V gene sequence: CDR1 MNHNY, CDR2 SVGAGI (reference sequence). The CDR3 contains 12 residues. The CDR3 sequence: CASSNRDRDVIF. The CDR3 nucleotides read TGTGCCAGCAGCAATCGGGACAGGGATGTCATCTTC.

The rearrangement joins TRBV29-1 to TRBJ2-5, with 7 bases aligning to TRBD1. From germline, CDR1 is SQVTM and CDR2 ANQGSEA. V was pared by 6 bases and J by 2 bases, with 0 bases of the junction left unmatched. The CDR3 is made up of 11 amino acids. CDR3 in DNA: TGCAGCGTACAGGGGCAAGAGACCCAGTACTTC. Translated, it gives CSVQGQETQYF.

This rearrangement joins TRBV20-1 to TRBJ2-5; D unclear. The CDR3 loop spans 11 amino acids. Trimming removed 6 bases from V and 0 bases from J, with 5 bases in between. CDR1 is DFQATT, CDR2 SNEGSKA, per germline (reference sequence). DNA for the CDR3: TGCAGTGCCCAGTACCAAGAGACCCAGTACTTC. Translated: CSAQYQETQYF.

The J gene is TRBJ1-1, the V gene TRBV28; TRBD1 is a possible D gene (6 bases). Deletions cut 4 bases from V and 5 bases from J, with 11 bases between. The CDR3 contains 13 residues. CDR1 is MDHEN, CDR2 SYDVKM, per germline. The CDR3 nucleotides are TGTGCCAGCAGTTCTAGTACAGGGACTGAAGCTTTCTTT. Encoded protein: CASSSSTGTEAFF. The whole variable domain, remainder taken from reference TRBV28 and TRBJ1-1, is DVKVTQSSRYLVKRTGEKVFLECVQDMDHENMFWYRQDPGLGLRLIYFSYDVKMKEKGDIPEGYSVSREKKERFSLILESASTNQTSMYLCASSSSTGTEAFFGQGTRLTVV.

The chain uses TRBV9 and TRBJ2-3, with D possibly TRBD2 on 6 matching bases. CDR1 and CDR2 (germline): SGDLS, YYNGEE. V dropped 6 bases and J dropped 2 bases, with 16 bases sitting between them. The CDR3 runs to 15 residues. CDR3: CASTFGGRSTDTQYF. As DNA, the CDR3 is TGTGCCAGCACTTTTGGTGGGAGGTCCACAGATACGCAGTATTTT.

In the case of this clone: A junction end diverges from the germline sequence, so it may reflect a read error. This sequence joins TRBV7-2 and TRBJ2-5, with D maybe TRBD2 (6 bases). The germline CDR1 and CDR2 sequences are SGHTA and FQGNSA. The CDR3 length is 15 residues. CDR3 sequence reads: CASSLVRLGQGTQYF. CDR3 bases: TGTGCCAGCAGCTTAGTGAGACTAGGGCAAGGGACCCAGTACTTC.

This chain links TRBV9 with TRBJ2-2; 10 nucleotides match TRBD2. The CDR3 contains 15 residues. V gave up 0 bases and J gave up 6 bases; unmatched junction bases: 2. Germline CDR1 is SGDLS and CDR2 is YYNGEE. This CDR3 is CASSVVLAGSGELFF. CDR3 nucleotides: TGTGCCAGCAGCGTAGTACTAGCGGGATCCGGGGAGCTGTTTTTT.

This chain connects TRBV7-2 to TRBJ2-2; 11 bases map to TRBD2. Germline V gene lookup returns CDR1 SGHTA and CDR2 FQGNSA. This CDR3 has 16 residues. The trim removed 4 bases at V and 1 base at J, leaving 2 bases unmatched. The CDR3 reads CASSSGTSGNTGELFF. The CDR3 DNA is TGTGCCAGCAGCTCAGGGACTAGCGGGAACACCGGGGAGCTGTTTTTT.

This chain uses TRBV5-1 with TRBJ2-5; D might be TRBD1 (5 bases). V lost 0 bases to trimming and J lost 1 base, with 10 bases between them. CDR1 and CDR2 (germline): SGHRS, YFSETQ. The CDR3 loop spans 15 amino acids. The CDR3 sequence is CASSLAAGLQETQYF. CDR3 in DNA: TGCGCCAGCAGCTTGGCGGCAGGGCTCCAAGAGACCCAGTACTTC. The full variable domain, completed using reference TRBV5-1 and TRBJ2-5, is KAGVTQTPRYLIKTRGQQVTLSCSPISGHRSVSWYQQTPGQGLQFLFEYFSETQRNKGNFPGRFSGRQFSNSRSEMNVSTLELGDSALYLCASSLAAGLQETQYFGPGTRLLVL.

The chain links TRBV29-1 to TRBJ2-5, with TRBD1 matching 8 bases. The CDR3 is 13 amino acids. V lost 6 bases, J lost 1 base, and 4 bases stayed unmatched. Germline-derived CDR1 and CDR2 are SQVTM and ANQGSEA. The CDR3 loop reads CSVWTGSQETQYF. Written as DNA, the CDR3 is TGCAGCGTCTGGACAGGGTCCCAAGAGACCCAGTACTTC.

The genes are TRBV30 and TRBJ1-6; 11 nucleotides match TRBD1. The CDR3 sequence is 13 residues long. V lost 5 bases, J lost 6 bases, and 0 bases stayed unmatched. Germline CDR1 reads GTSNPN; CDR2 reads SVGIG (reference sequence). The DNA for the CDR3 is TGTGCCTGGGGGACAGGGGGTAATTCACCCCTCCACTTT. It yields the protein CAWGTGGNSPLHF.

This chain connects TRBV7-3 to TRBJ1-6, with TRBD1 as a possible D gene (5 bases). CDR1 and CDR2 (germline): SGHTA, FQGTGA. Trimming left V 4 bases short and J 9 bases short, with 13 bases between. CDR3 size: 14 residues. Here the CDR3 reads CASSSSAGTSPLHF. The DNA for the CDR3 is TGTGCCAGCAGCTCATCCGCGGGGACTTCACCCCTCCACTTT.

The rearrangement links TRBV18 to TRBJ2-3, with D uncertain. The CDR3 is 15 residues long. Germline CDR1 reads KGHSH; CDR2 reads LQKENI. Trimming cost V 2 bases and J 6 bases, with 15 bases left between them. CDR3 nucleotides: TGTGCCAGCTCACCATTCCCGAGCCCGTCGGATACGCAGTATTTT. Its protein product is CASSPFPSPSDTQYF. Together with reference TRBV18 and TRBJ2-3, the CDR3 gives the full variable domain: NAGVMQNPRHLVRRRGQEARLRCSPMKGHSHVYWYRQLPEEGLKFMVYLQKENIIDESGMPKERFSAEFPKEGPSILRIQQVVRGDSAAYFCASSPFPSPSDTQYFGPGTRLTVL.

The chain has TRBV28 and TRBJ1-1; 7 nucleotides line up with TRBD1. The CDR3 spans 15 residues. Germline CDR1 MDHEN, CDR2 SYDVKM. With 4 bases clipped from V and 4 bases from J, the junction kept 9 bases outside the gene matches. CDR3: CASSSPGTEPTEAFF. In DNA form, the CDR3 reads TGTGCCAGCAGTTCACCCGGGACAGAGCCCACTGAAGCTTTCTTT.

The V call is TRBV5-1, the J call TRBJ2-5, with 8 bases that match TRBD1. This CDR3 region has 15 residues. The V gene's germline CDR1 is SGHRS and CDR2 YFSETQ. The V segment lost 5 bases and the J segment 4 bases; nucleotides outside the gene matches: 10. CDR3 residues: CASRRQGLDAETQYF. As DNA, the CDR3 is TGCGCCAGCAGACGACAGGGGTTAGATGCAGAGACCCAGTACTTC.

Written as DNA, the CDR3 is TGCGCCAGCAGCCAGGGGGGTGCCTCCTATGGCTACACCTTC. It encodes CASSQGGASYGYTF. The rearrangement uses TRBV4-3 and TRBJ1-2; maybe TRBD1 (5 bases). Looked up from germline, CDR1 is LGHNA and CDR2 is YSLEER. The CDR3 length is 14 residues. The ends were cut back, 3 bases at V and 4 bases at J, with 12 bases in the middle.

The chain is built from TRBV5-1 and TRBJ2-7; 10 bases are a match to TRBD1. The CDR3 has 14 amino acids. J lost 6 bases, V lost 0 bases, and 3 bases had no gene match. Germline V gives CDR1 SGHRS, CDR2 YFSETQ. The CDR3 is CASSLGDRGSEQYF. The DNA of the CDR3 is TGCGCCAGCAGCTTGGGGGACAGGGGATCCGAGCAGTACTTC.

This clone was observed a handful of times. This chain links TRBV28 with TRBJ2-7; the match to TRBD1 covers 7 bases. V was pared by 4 bases and J by 3 bases, with 9 bases of the junction left unmatched. The CDR3 consists of 15 residues. The germline gives CDR1 MDHEN, CDR2 SYDVKM. The CDR3 reads CASSSMTGRHYEQYF. CDR3 in DNA: TGTGCCAGCAGTTCGATGACAGGGCGACACTACGAGCAGTACTTC.

V is TRBV7-2 and J is TRBJ1-6, with 7 bases that match TRBD1. Germline CDR1 and CDR2: SGHTA and FQGNSA. The CDR3 is 15 amino acids. With 5 bases clipped from V and 4 bases from J, the junction kept 5 bases outside the gene matches. CDR3 region: CASSMGQLYNSPLHF. The CDR3 region has the DNA TGTGCCAGCAGCATGGGACAGCTATATAATTCACCCCTCCACTTT.

The V gene is TRBV4-3, the J gene TRBJ1-2; TRBD1 is a possible D gene (5 bases). The CDR3 extends over 15 amino acids. Germline V gives CDR1 LGHNA, CDR2 YSLEER. V was shortened by 4 bases and J by 2 bases, with 14 bases between the two germline ends. The CDR3 is CASSRERTPNYGYTF. CDR3 in DNA: TGCGCCAGCAGCCGAGAACGGACACCCAACTATGGCTACACCTTC.

The CDR3 spells CASSGDSLNTIYF. CDR3 nucleotides: TGTGCCAGCAGCGGGGACAGCCTGAACACCATATATTTT. The chain carries TRBV9 and TRBJ1-3; 7 nucleotides agree with TRBD1. Germline assignment: CDR1 SGDLS and CDR2 YYNGEE. The CDR3 totals 13 residues. The V segment lost 3 bases and the J segment 7 bases; nucleotides outside the gene matches: 4.

This clone was recorded once. The chain joins TRBV7-2 to TRBJ1-6; possibly TRBD1 for D (6 bases). CDR3 size: 15 residues. Per the germline V gene, CDR1 is SGHTA and CDR2 is FQGNSA. The V gene lost 5 bases and the J gene lost 7 bases, with 15 bases spanning the gap. The CDR3 DNA is TGTGCCAGCAGCACCCCCGGGACACTGAATTCACCCCTCCACTTT. This codes for CASSTPGTLNSPLHF.

The chain links TRBV13 to TRBJ2-7; D gene unclear. The CDR3 spans 14 residues. Trimming cost V 0 bases and J 5 bases, with 11 bases left between them. Germline V lookup: CDR1 PRHDT, CDR2 FYEKMQ (reference sequence). The CDR3 is CASSLGHDSDEQYF. Written as DNA, the CDR3 is TGTGCCAGCAGCTTAGGCCATGACTCTGACGAGCAGTACTTC.

The chain joins TRBV19 to TRBJ1-2, with 7 bases aligning to TRBD1. With V trimmed by 5 bases and J by 6 bases, 18 bases remained unmatched. The germline V gene encodes CDR1 LNHDA and CDR2 SQIVND (reference sequence). The CDR3 covers 17 residues. This CDR3 is CASSAGTAAPRWHGYTF. The CDR3 bases are TGTGCCAGTAGTGCGGGGACAGCGGCACCCCGGTGGCATGGCTACACCTTC. Full variable domain (missing parts from reference TRBV19 and TRBJ1-2): DGGITQSPKYLFRKEGQNVTLSCEQNLNHDAMYWYRQDPGQGLRLIYYSQIVNDFQKGDIAEGYSVSREKKESFPLTVTSAQKNPTAFYLCASSAGTAAPRWHGYTFGSGTRLTVV.

This chain uses TRBV5-1 with TRBJ2-5, with 9 bases aligning to TRBD1. Trimming took 4 bases from V and 5 from J; bases not matched to a gene: 9. Germline V gene lookup returns CDR1 SGHRS and CDR2 YFSETQ. The CDR3 length is 15 residues. CDR3 DNA: TGCGCCAGCAGCACAACAGGGGGCAGATTGGAGACCCAGTACTTC. As protein: CASSTTGGRLETQYF.

The rearrangement uses TRBV7-2 and TRBJ2-1; D is undetermined. The CDR3 extends over 11 amino acids. CDR1 and CDR2 (germline): SGHTA, FQGNSA. V lost 5 bases, J lost 6 bases, and 5 bases lay in between. CDR3 in DNA: TGTGCCAGCAGCCCCTTCAATGAGCAGTTCTTC. Its translation is CASSPFNEQFF.